This T cell receptor beta chain was obtained from a study of blood T cell repertoires in COVID-19. Study-level information: Whether acute or convalescent, the COVID-19 samples came from the United States, Italy and Spain.

J was trimmed by 0 bases and V by 5 bases; bases with no gene match: 11. The CDR3 contains 19 residues. CDR1 and CDR2 from the germline V gene are SGHTA and FQGNSA. This clone was seen just once. Method: immunoSEQ multiplex PCR; TCRdb's copy keeps in-frame clones and lacks some. Counted here are 110,000 or so clones, around 85% occurring once; the ten biggest clones make up around 1.5%. The genes are TRBV7-2 and TRBJ2-3; 13 nucleotides line up with TRBD2. The specimen sequenced was peripheral blood. The receptor's source is a man aged 50 or older with acute or convalescent COVID-19. CDR3 residues: CASSLPRLAGGYSTDTQYF. Written as DNA, the CDR3 is TGTGCCAGCAGCCTTCCTCGACTAGCGGGGGGCTATAGCACAGATACGCAGTATTTT.